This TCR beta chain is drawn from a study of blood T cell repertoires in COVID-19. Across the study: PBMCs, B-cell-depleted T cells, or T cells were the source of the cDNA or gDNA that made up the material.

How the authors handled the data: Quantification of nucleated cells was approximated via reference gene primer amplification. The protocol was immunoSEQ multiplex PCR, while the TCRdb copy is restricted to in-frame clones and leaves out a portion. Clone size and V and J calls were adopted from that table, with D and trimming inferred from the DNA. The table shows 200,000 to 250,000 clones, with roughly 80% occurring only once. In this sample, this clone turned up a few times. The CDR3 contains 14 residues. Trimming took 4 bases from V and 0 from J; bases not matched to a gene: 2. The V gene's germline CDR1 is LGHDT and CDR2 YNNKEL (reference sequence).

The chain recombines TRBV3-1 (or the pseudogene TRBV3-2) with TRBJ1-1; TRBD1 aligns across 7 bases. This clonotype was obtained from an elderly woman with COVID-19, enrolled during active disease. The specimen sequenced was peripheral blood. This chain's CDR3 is CASSPGQMNTEAFF. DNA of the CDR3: TGTGCCAGCAGCCCGGGACAGATGAACACTGAAGCTTTCTTT.